The source of this T cell receptor (beta chain) is a study of shared clonotypes between healthy human individuals (dated by TCRdb to 2020 to 2021). Context from the whole study: The cohort comprised a couple of women and a few men aged 18 to 49 years. Per donor, leukapheresis produced somewhere between about 0.85 and 8.9 billion PBMCs. Different laboratories and diverse techniques were used to prepare libraries and sequence TCR repertoires, to increase sequencing depth and limit assay-specific biases. Blood TCR repertoires of about 5 healthy adults were deeply sequenced to estimate repertoire size and the extent of clonotype sharing between individuals. The study at large found these results: Sampling was restricted to blood, and TCR repertoires in tissues likely differ from the TCR repertoires found in blood. Based on pairwise subsampling, the degree of clonotype sharing among donors was expected to be affected by sequencing depth. The small number of donors limited the genetic and exposure-history diversity represented.

Using the deep immunoSEQ assay, TCR CDR3 regions were amplified from genomic DNA by multiplex PCR. For each cell subset, the extracted genomic DNA was distributed evenly across all wells of several immunoSEQ 96-well plates, and each plate served as one replicate. For unsorted PBMC, roughly 330 ng of genomic DNA, equivalent to around 33,000 T cell genomes, went into each replicate PCR. Unsorted PBMC genomic DNA was sequenced across ten immunoSEQ deep assay plates. Purified libraries were measured with a Qubit 3.0 fluorometer, size-checked on a Bioanalyzer 2100, and measured again with the KAPA Library Quantification kit. Every immunoSEQ 96-well plate was sequenced on a dedicated single-read 150-cycle Illumina NextSeq 550 flow cell. The paper's processing steps were these. Because the immunoSEQ output included only junctional sequences and no quality scores, the filtering could not be the same as the filtering used for full-length reads. Sequences were annotated with PyIR, a Python wrapper for IgBLAST v1.9, using IMGT germline references to assign V/J genes and CDR3. Any read was removed if the V/J assignment was weak (E-value above 1e-6), the CDR3 was missing, or the read contained stop codons, out-of-frame junctions, or ambiguous translated residues. V3J clonotypes were defined by identical inferred V gene, J gene, and CDR3 amino acid sequence. Percentage overlap between repertoires was calculated by dividing the number of shared unique clonotypes by the size of the smaller repertoire. Richness of each repertoire was evaluated using RTK rarefaction, the Chao1 estimator, and Recon v2.1 estimates of unobserved clonotypes. This immuneACCESS table, as held by TCRdb, lists in-frame sequences with V and J called but not all clones. Of the missing ones, under half trace to an unresolved V gene in checked studies; the others have no known cause. V, J and clone size were drawn from that table, and D and trimming were deduced from the DNA. The sample includes about 490,000 clones, with around 80% observed a single time. The top ten clones comprise 10% to 15% of the sample.

A remark on this clone: Its cognate antigen has yet to be identified. Per-base quality was not reported, and no clone a single base away is much larger than it.

The donors were healthy, HIV-negative adults with no recently reported acute infections or vaccinations. Only Caucasian adults living in Nashville, Tennessee, USA were represented among the donors. For unsorted samples, 90 million to 95 million PBMCs were counted, and genomic DNA was extracted using the QIAamp DNA Blood Mini kit. After blood collection by leukapheresis, PBMCs were isolated using Ficoll-Histopaque density gradient centrifugation and then cryopreserved in the vapor phase of liquid nitrogen. Between the V and J ends, shortened by 0 bases and 2 bases respectively, the junction contains 14 bases. The CDR3 goes from the cysteine to the phenylalanine over 16 residues. CDR3 DNA only is kept here, 48 bases in frame from base 1. CDR1 and CDR2, per the germline V gene (reference sequence), are GTSNPN and SVGIG.

The sample consisted of PBMCs. This TCR derives from a woman in her forties in good health. Some clones in this sample may be carry-over from other donors' samples. The V gene is TRBV30 and the J gene is TRBJ1-5; the D gene is perhaps TRBD1, on 6 matching bases. The bases read TGTGCCTGGAGTGTACGGGGGCGGTCCGGCAATCAGCCCCAGCATTTT. This yields the protein CAWSVRGRSGNQPQHF.